This TCR beta chain comes out of a study of T cell clonotyping in hematopoietic cell transplantation. Regarding the study as a whole: Broader posttransplant TCR repertoire diversity was predicted by graft donor and pretransplant recipient Inverse Simpson Index values.

This clone came up once. Its cognate antigen is unknown. V gave up 3 bases and J gave up 4 bases, with 10 bases separating them. The CDR3 is made up of 14 amino acids. The germline CDR1 and CDR2 sequences are MDHEN and SYDVKM. Assay used: immunoSEQ multiplex PCR; TCRdb lists only in-frame clones, some missing. In the table there are roughly 5,300 clones, around 76% of which are singletons. The source is a male patient between 55 and 70 years old who had an allogeneic stem cell transplant, so T cells may come from the graft donor. Some clones in this sample may be carry-over from other donors' samples. Sequenced material: peripheral blood mononuclear cells, taken 100 days after allogeneic stem cell transplant. This sequence joins TRBV28 and TRBJ1-5; D is unclear. CDR3 nucleotides: TGTGCCAGCAGTTTGGGTCGAATTAATCAGCCCCAGCATTTT. Protein: CASSLGRINQPQHF.